Sequencing of this TCR beta chain was carried out in a study of glioma-infiltrating T cells. General observations from the study: Non-neoplastic patients had below-expected tissue-blood divergence, while all gliomas exceeded expectation. Very few CDR3 sequences were shared between tissue and blood.

Trimming removed 5 bases at V and 17 bases at J, with 24 bases between. Germline lookup yields CDR1 MNHEY and CDR2 SMNVEV (reference sequence). CDR3 length: 14 amino acids. Using RNA template, CDR3s of TCR alpha and beta were amplified with iRepertoire arm-PCR. One-step reverse transcription and amplification started from approximately 100-400 ng of tissue mRNA or PBMC total RNA. TCRdb processed the multiplex PCR reads anew with MiXCR; each CDR3 protein has one entry. This sample has about 99,000 distinct CDR3 sequences, with roughly 30% found just once. Of note for this clonotype: What it binds is not known.

The chain has TRBV27 and TRBJ1-4, with D possibly TRBD1 on 5 matching bases. The sample consisted of glioma tissue, nonneoplastic brain tissue, or PBMCs (not recorded which). This clonotype was obtained from a human donor with low-grade glioma or glioblastoma, undergoing nonglioma brain surgery, or in good health (not recorded which). CDR3 in amino acids: CASSAGPLNETLFF. In nucleotides, the CDR3 is TGTGCCAGCAGTGCGGGACCGCTTAATGAAACACTATTTTTT. Filled out from reference TRBV27 and TRBJ1-4, the complete variable domain reads EAQVTQNPRYLITVTGKKLTVTCSQNMNHEYMSWYRQDPGLGLRQIYYSMNVEVTDKGDVPEGYKVSRKEKRNFPLILESPSPNQTSLYFCASSAGPLNETLFFGSGTQLSVL.